This T cell receptor (beta chain) was retrieved from a study of T cell clones after liver transplantation (dated by TCRdb to the late 2010s). The study in broad terms: ITN030ST, the source of the samples, was a randomized trial that attempted immunosuppression withdrawal within 2 years of liver transplantation. Donor-reactive T cell clones were identified using TCRbeta sequencing after a pre-transplant mixed lymphocyte reaction and were then followed in post-transplant blood. As an antigen-independent comparator for the donor-reactive sequences, third party-reactive TCRbeta sequences from pre-transplant MLRs were identified as well. Three of the eight recipients were HCV-positive; the others were transplanted for non-autoimmune, non-viral indications. Until randomization at 12-24 months post-transplant, subjects were given standard immunosuppression, with no induction therapy. Tolerance was defined as complete withdrawal of immunosuppression for at least one year without a rise in liver enzymes beyond twice the upper limit of normal. Blood samples were taken pre-transplant, pre-randomization before withdrawal, and post-randomization after full withdrawal or failed withdrawal. A cohort of 8 liver transplant recipients was studied, of whom 3 were classified as tolerant and 5 as non-tolerant.

A note on this clone: It has no known antigen specificity. No base-level quality is on record; no much larger clone is a single base apart.

Read against the paper, the sample's time point label means: pre-transplant. Thawed unstimulated PBMCs were stained for CD3, CD4 and CD8 and FACS-sorted into CD3+CD4+ and CD3+CD8+ populations. Randomization to immunosuppression withdrawal applied to every one of the 8 studied subjects. Genomic DNA was isolated with the Qiagen DNeasy Blood and Tissue Kit. The germline V gene yields MNHEY for CDR1 and SVGAGI for CDR2. V loses 2 bases at its end and J loses 3 bases; junction bases beyond the gene matches: 6. Measured from the cysteine to the phenylalanine, the CDR3 is 16 residues long. The entry retains the CDR3 DNA only, 48 bases that are in frame from base 1. High-throughput TCRbeta CDR3 sequencing of frozen genomic DNA was performed by immunoSEQ, including PCR amplification, mapping, bias correction and internal controls. Regarding the original processing steps: Only productive rearrangements were retained, with each unique TCRbeta sequence defined by its CDR3 nucleotide sequence together with its V and J gene. For a sequence to be called donor-reactive, it needed a frequency of at least 0.01% and at least 5-fold expansion in CFSE-low cells compared with unstimulated pre-transplant cells. Minimum frequency thresholds were set for each subject based on the unstimulated sample with the lowest template count, ensuring at least 90% detection power. Jensen-Shannon divergence between the top 1000 TCRbeta sequences post-transplant and pre-transplant was used to measure repertoire turnover. Two-sided Fisher's exact tests were used to test for changes in how often donor-reactive sequences were detected. Sourced from immuneACCESS, this table was stored by TCRdb with only in-frame sequences that have V and J called. A share of the clones is absent; for the studies checked, an unresolved V gene accounts for under half, and the remainder has no known explanation. Clone size and the V and J calls come from that table; the DNA yielded D and trimming. A total of just over 60,000 clones appear in this sample, 70% to 80% of them only once. Together, the top ten hold approximately 16% of the sample.

Findings and caveats that apply to the study as a whole: Conclusions were preliminary, limited by small, heterogeneous patient numbers and non-standardized post-transplant time points. After accounting for repertoire turnover, donor-reactive detection was significantly reduced in 7 of 8 subjects for CD4 and 8 of 8 for CD8. The decline in donor-reactive sequences exceeded the decline in third party-reactive sequences, suggesting partial antigen-specific deletion that was unrelated to withdrawal success. Since no allograft tissue specimens were available, donor-reactive T cells may have migrated into the graft instead of being deleted. In two subjects, low numbers of available donor cells limited the measurable donor-reactive repertoire. In most of the 8 subjects, circulating donor-reactive CD4 TCRbeta sequences decreased significantly after transplant, regardless of tolerance or HCV status.

The chain is assembled from TRBV6-5 and TRBJ1-2, with 10 central nucleotides matching TRBD1. The clonotype was recovered from a human donor who received a liver transplant. Source: CD4+ T cells from blood, taken before liver transplant. The CDR3: CASSYTGQGRDYGYTF. The sequenced DNA is TGTGCCAGCAGTTACACGGGACAGGGGAGAGACTATGGCTACACCTTC.